One sample yielded the 3 T cell receptor beta chains listed below, sequenced in a study of T cells in Graves' hyperthyroidism and ophthalmopathy. TCR beta CDR3 regions were amplified from RNA transcripts. RT-PCR in the first round (using the HTBI primer set) targeted the TCR CDR3. In TCRdb, the multiplex PCR reads were re-called with MiXCR into one record per CDR3 protein. The sample lists about 560,000 distinct CDR3 sequences; 15% to 19% were seen once. Material for sequencing was blood. These receptors all stem from a woman in her twenties or thirties with Graves' hyperthyroidism.

This clonotype was observed a few times. CDR3 in amino acids: CASSSRDRGGGNQPQHF. DNA for the CDR3: TGTGCCAGTAGTAGCCGGGACAGGGGTGGTGGCAATCAGCCCCAGCATTTT. The chain employs TRBV19 and TRBJ1-5, with 10 bases lining up with TRBD1. The CDR3 loop spans 17 amino acids. V was clipped by 4 bases and J by 2 bases; unmatched bases: 8. Germline V gives CDR1 LNHDA, CDR2 SQIVND (reference sequence).

The chain joins TRBV5-6 to TRBJ2-5; D is unclear. The CDR3 has 14 amino acids. With 0 bases removed from V and 1 base from J, the gap between germline ends came to 7 bases. Germline CDR1 reads SGHDT; CDR2 reads YYEEEE. CDR3 sequence (DNA): TGTGCCAGCAGCTTGGAACGGGCCCAAGAGACCCAGTACTTC. This codes for CASSLERAQETQYF.

This clonotype was observed a handful of times. This chain links TRBV5-1 with TRBJ2-1; D could derive from TRBD1 or TRBD2 (5 bases each). From germline, CDR1 is SGHRS and CDR2 YFSETQ. V was trimmed by 2 bases and J by 12 bases, leaving 12 bases between them. This CDR3 contains 12 residues. The CDR3 coding sequence is TGCGCCAGCAGCTTAGGGGAGTCGGTGCAGTTCTTC. Protein product: CASSLGESVQFF.